This T cell receptor (beta chain) stems from a study of T-cell reconstitution after alpha-beta-depleted transplantation in children. This CDR3 has 14 residues. V lost 0 bases and J lost 5, with 10 bases in between. CDR1 and CDR2 from the germline V gene are SGHTA and FQGTGA. A few counts support this clonotype. Its antigen is as yet unknown. Findings of the study overall: The origin of high day-60 TCRbeta diversity in some patients lay in surviving recipient T cells and thymic progenitors.

Unique molecular identifiers were used in preparing the TCRbeta library. TCRdb processed the PCR reads anew with MiXCR; each CDR3 protein has one entry. This repertoire shows 700,000 to 950,000 distinct CDR3 sequences, approximately 15% found once; its top ten account for just under 5%. The sequence came from a male patient between 5 and 17 years old who had a stem cell transplant for acute lymphoblastic leukemia, so the T cells may come from the graft donor. The rearrangement joins TRBV7-3 to TRBJ2-5; D might be TRBD2 (5 bases). The sample here was PBMCs, mostly from graft donor cells, taken 360 days after TCRalphabeta/CD19-depleted stem cell transplant. The CDR3 bases are TGTGCCAGCAGCTTAACCTCGGGGATGGAGACCCAGTACTTC. Protein product: CASSLTSGMETQYF.